This TCR beta chain was observed in a study of T cells after posttransplantation cyclophosphamide. On this clone itself: Distinct nucleotide sequences in the sample also encode this CDR3.

TCRdb keeps only in-frame clones here, not all; method: immunoSEQ multiplex PCR. The table records tens of thousands of clones, roughly 92% of them present only once. This receptor was identified in a woman in her fifties or sixties in good health and a related stem cell transplant donor. The specimen was PBMCs.

DNA for the CDR3: TGTGCCAGCAGCTTAGGGGACACTGAAGCTTTCTTT. Protein product: CASSLGDTEAFF. The V and J genes are TRBV5-5 and TRBJ1-1; a possible D gene is TRBD1 (5 bases). Trimming left V 2 bases short and J 3 bases short, with 5 bases between. This CDR3 spans 12 amino acids. CDR1 and CDR2 (germline): SGHKS, YYEKEE (reference sequence).